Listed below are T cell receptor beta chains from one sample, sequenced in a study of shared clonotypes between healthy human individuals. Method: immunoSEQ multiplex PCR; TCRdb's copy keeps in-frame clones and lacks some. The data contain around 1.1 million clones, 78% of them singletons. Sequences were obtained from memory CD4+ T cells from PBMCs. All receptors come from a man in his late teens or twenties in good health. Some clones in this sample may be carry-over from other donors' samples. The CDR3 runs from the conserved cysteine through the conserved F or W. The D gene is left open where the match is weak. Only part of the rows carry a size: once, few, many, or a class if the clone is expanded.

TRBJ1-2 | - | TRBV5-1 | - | TGCGCCAGCAGCAGAGGGGACGCCTGGGGAGGGGGCTACACCTTC | CASSRGDAWGGGYTF
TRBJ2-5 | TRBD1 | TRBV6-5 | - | TGTGCCAGCAGCCAGGGACAGACTTTCCAAGAGACCCAGTACTTC | CASSQGQTFQETQYF
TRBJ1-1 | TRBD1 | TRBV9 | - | TGTGCCAGCAGCGTAGAGGGGACAGGGGTAACTGAAGCTTTCTTT | CASSVEGTGVTEAFF
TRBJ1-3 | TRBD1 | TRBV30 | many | TGTGCCTGGAGTGTAGGGGGCGGAAACACCATATATTTT | CAWSVGGGNTIYF
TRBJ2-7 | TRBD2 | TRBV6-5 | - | TGTGCCAGCAGTTATTGGGGTACTAGCGGAAACTACGAGCAGTACTTC | CASSYWGTSGNYEQYF
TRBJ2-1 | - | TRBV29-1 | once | TGCAGCGTTGAAGATCGGTTAACCTACAATGAGCAGTTCTTC | CSVEDRLTYNEQFF
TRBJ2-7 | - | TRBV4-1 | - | TGCGCCAGCAGCACCCCCCGTGGAGATCTGAACGAGCAGTACTTC | CASSTPRGDLNEQYF
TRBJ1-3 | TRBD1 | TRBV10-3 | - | TGTGCCATCAGTGCCCGCTCGACAGGGGAAGGAAACACCATATATTTT | CAISARSTGEGNTIYF
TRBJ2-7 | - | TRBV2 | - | TGTGCCAGCAGTGTCTTGGGCGAGCAGTACTTC | CASSVLGEQYF
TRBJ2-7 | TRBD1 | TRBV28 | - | TGTGCCAGCAGCGATGGACAGGGGGGCTACGAGCAGTACTTC | CASSDGQGGYEQYF
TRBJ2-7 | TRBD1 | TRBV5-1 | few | TGCGCCAGCAGCTCGCAGGGGGCGGATGGCGAGCAGTACTTC | CASSSQGADGEQYF
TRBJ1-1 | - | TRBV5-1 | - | TGCGCCAGCAGAGCCGGGGCGAGTACTGAAGCTTTCTTT | CASRAGASTEAFF
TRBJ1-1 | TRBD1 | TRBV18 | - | TGTGCCAGCTCATCGGACAGGTACGGCACTGAAGCTTTCTTT | CASSSDRYGTEAFF
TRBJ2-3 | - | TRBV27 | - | TGTGCCAGCAGTTTATGGGCGGGGGCCACAGATACGCAGTATTTT | CASSLWAGATDTQYF
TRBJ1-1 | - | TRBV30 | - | TGTGCCTGGAGTGTGGCCCCTGTGGCTTTCTTT | CAWSVAPVAFF
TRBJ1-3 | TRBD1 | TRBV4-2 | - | TGTGCCAGCAGCCAAGGCCTTGGACAGGGCTCTGGAAACACCATATATTTT | CASSQGLGQGSGNTIYF
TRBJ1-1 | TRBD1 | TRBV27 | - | TGTGCCAGCAGTGCCGGACAGGTTAACACTGAAGCTTTCTTT | CASSAGQVNTEAFF
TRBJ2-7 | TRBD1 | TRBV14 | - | TGTGCCAGCAGCCAAGAGAGAGGACAGGGGGCCTACGAGCAGTACTTC | CASSQERGQGAYEQYF
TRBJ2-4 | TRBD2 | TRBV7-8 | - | TGTGCCAGCAGCTTAGTCCCGGGACTAGCGGAAGCCAAAAACATTCAGTACTTC | CASSLVPGLAEAKNIQYF
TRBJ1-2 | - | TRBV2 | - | TGTGCCAGCAGTGAGGGACTCGCGAACTATGGCTACACCTTC | CASSEGLANYGYTF
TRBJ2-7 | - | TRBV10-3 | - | TGTGCCATCAGTGAGCGGTCCGGGCGGTACGAGCAGTACTTC | CAISERSGRYEQYF
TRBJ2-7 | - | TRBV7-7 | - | TGTGCCAGCAGCTTAGTGGCAGGGGACTACGAGCAGTACTTC | CASSLVAGDYEQYF
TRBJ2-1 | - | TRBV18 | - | TGTGCCAGCTCATCCCCGGGAGACTCCTACAATGAGCAGTTCTTC | CASSSPGDSYNEQFF
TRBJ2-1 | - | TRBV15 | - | TGTGCCACCAGCAGAGACGAAAGTAATGAGCAGTTCTTC | CATSRDESNEQFF
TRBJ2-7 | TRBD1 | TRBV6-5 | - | TGTGCCAGCACCCTTTCGCCGGGACAGAGATACGAGCAGTACTTC | CASTLSPGQRYEQYF
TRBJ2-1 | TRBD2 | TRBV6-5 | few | TGTGCCAGCAGTCCGGGACTAGCGGGAGGGGAGCAGTTCTTC | CASSPGLAGGEQFF
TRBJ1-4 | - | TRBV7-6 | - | TGTGCCAGCAGCTTAGCAGGGAGGACTAATGAAAAACTGTTTTTT | CASSLAGRTNEKLFF
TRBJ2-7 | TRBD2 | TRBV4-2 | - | TGTGCCAGCAGCCAAGGGGGACTAGTCAGTAGCTACGAGCAGTACTTC | CASSQGGLVSSYEQYF
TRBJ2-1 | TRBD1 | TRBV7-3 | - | TGTGCCAGCAGCTTTGACAGGGGGGACAATGAGCAGTTCTTC | CASSFDRGDNEQFF
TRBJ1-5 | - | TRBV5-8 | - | TGTGCCAGCAGCTCCTGGGGGCCCCAGCATTTT | CASSSWGPQHF
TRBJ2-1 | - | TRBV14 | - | TGTGCCAGCAGCCTCCTCCCAGACGATGAGCAGTTCTTC | CASSLLPDDEQFF
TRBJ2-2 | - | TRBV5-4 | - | TGTGCCAGCAGCCTGGACAGTTCGAACACCGGGGAGCTGTTTTTT | CASSLDSSNTGELFF
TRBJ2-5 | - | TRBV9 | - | TGTGCCAGCAGCGTAGGTCGCGTGGCAACACAAGGAGAGACCCAGTACTTC | CASSVGRVATQGETQYF
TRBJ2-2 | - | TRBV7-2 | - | TGTGCCAGCAGCTTAGCGCGGGGCGGGGAGCTGTTTTTT | CASSLARGGELFF
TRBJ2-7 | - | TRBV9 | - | TGTGCCAGCAGCGAGGCGCCTTCCTACGAGCAGTACTTC | CASSEAPSYEQYF
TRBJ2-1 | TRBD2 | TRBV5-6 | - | TGTGCCAGCAGCTTAGAGGCGGGGGCCTACAATGAGCAGTTCTTC | CASSLEAGAYNEQFF
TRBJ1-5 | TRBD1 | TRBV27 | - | TGTGCCAGCAGACCCGACAGGGCCGGCAATCAGCCCCAGCATTTT | CASRPDRAGNQPQHF
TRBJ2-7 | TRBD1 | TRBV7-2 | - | TGTGCCAGCAGCGCCTCCGGGACAGGGGTTTACGAGCAGTACTTC | CASSASGTGVYEQYF
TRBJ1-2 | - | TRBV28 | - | TGTGCCAGCAGTTTAATGCCAGGGGACGGCTACACCTTC | CASSLMPGDGYTF
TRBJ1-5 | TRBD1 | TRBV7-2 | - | TGTGCCAGCAGCTTATACACAGGGGGCGCAGGTCAGCCCCAGCATTTT | CASSLYTGGAGQPQHF
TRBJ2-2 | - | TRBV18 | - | TGTGCCAGCTCACCACGCCCAGTCTGGAACACCGGGGAGCTGTTTTTT | CASSPRPVWNTGELFF
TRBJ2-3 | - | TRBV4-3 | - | TGCGCCAGCAGCCAAGGACCATATACGCAGTATTTT | CASSQGPYTQYF
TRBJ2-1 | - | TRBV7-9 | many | TGTGCCAGCAGCTTAGGAAGCACGCTATCCTACAATGAGCAGTTCTTC | CASSLGSTLSYNEQFF
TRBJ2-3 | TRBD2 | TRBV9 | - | TGTGCCAGCAGCCGGACTAGCGGACTCACAGATACGCAGTATTTT | CASSRTSGLTDTQYF
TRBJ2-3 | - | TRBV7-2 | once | TGTGCCAGCAGCTTAGAGGCCCCAACCAACCAAAATACGCAGTATTTT | CASSLEAPTNQNTQYF